One and the same sample provided the 32 T cell receptor beta chains below, sequenced in a study of blood T cell repertoires in COVID-19 (dated by TCRdb to 2019 to 2021). Library method: the immunoSEQ multiplex PCR assay. TCRdb stores this immuneACCESS table with in-frame sequences only. Part of the clones is absent; in the studies checked, under half of the shortfall reflects unresolved V genes, and no reason is known for the rest. Within this sample are fewer than 300,000 clones, with about nine tenths of them counted one time only. The ten top clones hold around a sixth of the sample. The sequencing input was PBMCs or T cells enriched from blood (not recorded which). Receptor source: a man younger than 30 who had recovered from COVID-19.

V gene TRBV2 combines with J gene TRBJ2-5; D ambiguous. CDR3 length equals 11 residues. The V end lost 4 bases, the J end lost 5 bases, and 5 bases lay between the germline ends. Germline CDR1 SNHLY, CDR2 FYNNEI. CDR3 DNA sequence: TGTGCCAGCAGTGCCCTCGAGACCCAGTACTTC. Protein sequence: CASSALETQYF.

V and J are TRBV10-3 and TRBJ2-1, with a tentative D call TRBD1 (6 bases). V lost 3 bases and J 5 bases, leaving 11 bases between the germline ends. Germline values: CDR1 ENHRY, CDR2 SYGVKD. The CDR3 length is 14 residues. The CDR3 nucleotides read TGTGCCATCAGTGACCAGGGGACCGACAATGAGCAGTTCTTC. Amino acids: CAISDQGTDNEQFF.

The V call is TRBV7-8, the J call TRBJ2-7; a weak D match, TRBD2 (5 bases). Germline V gives CDR1 SGHVS, CDR2 FQNEAQ. The V end lost 5 bases, the J end lost 1 base, and 24 bases lay between the germline ends. The CDR3 covers 18 residues. DNA of the CDR3: TGTGCCAGCAGCCCAGAAATGGGTAGCGTGGGTTGGTCCTACGAGCAGTACTTC. It codes for CASSPEMGSVGWSYEQYF.

The CDR3 region has the DNA TGCGCCAGCAGCCAAGGGGGAGGGGCCGGACAGGGGTACGAGCAGTACTTC. Its protein product is CASSQGGGAGQGYEQYF. The chain carries TRBV4-1 and TRBJ2-7; 9 positions match TRBD1. V lost 1 base to trimming and J lost 4 bases; unmatched junction nucleotides: 11. This CDR3 has 17 amino acids. Germline values: CDR1 MGHRA, CDR2 YSYEKL.

The chain employs TRBV29-1 and TRBJ1-2; the match to TRBD1 covers 9 bases. The CDR3 extends over 12 amino acids. J gave up 8 bases and V 6 bases, and 7 bases lay outside the gene matches. Per germline, CDR1 SQVTM and CDR2 ANQGSEA. CDR3 bases: TGCAGCGTCCGGACAGGGGACGGAGGCTACACCTTC. As protein: CSVRTGDGGYTF.

This clone appeared a few times. The genes are TRBV12-3 or TRBV12-4 and TRBJ1-2, with no clear D. The CDR3 extends over 13 amino acids. V gave up 3 bases and J gave up 7 bases, with 12 bases separating them. The CDR3 DNA is TGTGCCAGCAGTTTTGAGGAGGTGGGTGGCTACACCTTC. Encoded protein: CASSFEEVGGYTF.

The chain carries TRBV5-1 and TRBJ1-3; D ambiguous. The CDR3 extends over 16 amino acids. Germline loops: CDR1 SGHRS, CDR2 YFSETQ. V was shortened by 0 bases and J by 0 bases, with 10 bases between the two germline ends. The CDR3: CASSLARPFSGNTIYF. DNA for the CDR3: TGCGCCAGCAGCTTGGCCAGGCCGTTCTCTGGAAACACCATATATTTT.

The chain is built from TRBV29-1 and TRBJ1-1; no firm D call. V lost 0 bases and J 1 base, leaving 9 bases between the germline ends. The CDR3 runs 14 residues. Germline V lookup: CDR1 SQVTM, CDR2 ANQGSEA. CDR3 in DNA: TGCAGCGTTGAAGATTCTCGGGGGAACACTGAAGCTTTCTTT. Translated: CSVEDSRGNTEAFF.

The chain joins TRBV28 to TRBJ2-1, with 9 bases fitting TRBD2. Germline CDR1 reads MDHEN; CDR2 reads SYDVKM. This CDR3 has 16 residues. V was pared by 1 base and J by 2 bases, with 3 bases of the junction left unmatched. CDR3 nucleotides: TGTGCCAGCAGTTTATCGGCTAGCGGGACCTACAATGAGCAGTTCTTC. Translating gives CASSLSASGTYNEQFF. The full variable domain, rest sourced from reference TRBV28 and TRBJ2-1, is DVKVTQSSRYLVKRTGEKVFLECVQDMDHENMFWYRQDPGLGLRLIYFSYDVKMKEKGDIPEGYSVSREKKERFSLILESASTNQTSMYLCASSLSASGTYNEQFFGPGTRLTVL.

The chain recombines TRBV6-2 or TRBV6-3 with TRBJ2-1; tentative D call: TRBD1 (5 bases). Deletions cut 4 bases from V and 4 bases from J, with 17 bases between. This CDR3 contains 16 residues. CDR1 and CDR2 from the germline V gene are MNHEY and SVGEGT. This chain's CDR3 is CASSSGPLFGYNEQFF. As DNA, the CDR3 is TGTGCCAGCAGTTCAGGGCCCCTATTCGGATACAATGAGCAGTTCTTC.

This clone was counted a single time. The V and J genes are TRBV7-9 and TRBJ1-6; 9 bases are shared with TRBD1. The CDR3 runs to 14 residues. Trimming at V came to 3 bases and at J to 9 bases, leaving 3 bases not matched to a gene. Per the germline V gene, CDR1 is SEHNR and CDR2 is FQNEAQ (reference sequence). Here the CDR3 reads CASSFGTGISPLHF. CDR3 DNA: TGTGCCAGCAGCTTCGGGACAGGGATTTCACCCCTCCACTTT.

This chain uses TRBV19 with TRBJ1-1, with TRBD1 matching over 9 bases. This CDR3 is built from 17 residues. Germline V lookup: CDR1 LNHDA, CDR2 SQIVND (reference sequence). V shed 6 bases, J shed 1 base, and the junction held 12 bases outside the gene matches. The CDR3 bases are TGTGCCAGTAGACGCGGACAGGGGCCCTATCAGAACACTGAAGCTTTCTTT. Translation: CASRRGQGPYQNTEAFF.

The chain carries TRBV2 and TRBJ2-6; D not certain. The germline gives CDR1 SNHLY, CDR2 FYNNEI. Deletions cut 6 bases from V and 0 bases from J, with 6 bases between. The CDR3 sequence is 14 residues long. The CDR3 nucleotides are TGTGCCAGCAGCTTATACTCTGGGGCCAACGTCCTGACTTTC. Residues: CASSLYSGANVLTF.

The chain recombines TRBV5-8 with TRBJ2-6, with TRBD1 as a possible D gene (6 bases). V lost 4 bases and J lost 1, with 9 bases in between. From germline, CDR1 is SGHTS and CDR2 YDEGEE. The CDR3 totals 15 residues. DNA of the CDR3: TGTGCCAGCAGCCGGACAGATTCTGGGGCCAACGTCCTGACTTTC. As protein: CASSRTDSGANVLTF. Full variable domain (remainder filled in from reference TRBV5-8 and TRBJ2-6): EAGVTQSPTHLIKTRGQQATLRCSPISGHTSVYWYQQALGLGLQFLLWYDEGEERNRGNFPPRFSGRQFPNYSSELNVNALELEDSALYLCASSRTDSGANVLTFGAGSRLTVL.

The rearrangement links TRBV5-4 to TRBJ1-1, with D perhaps matching TRBD1 (5 bases). V lost 4 bases and J 6 bases, leaving 19 bases between the germline ends. There are 15 residues in the CDR3. Germline V lookup: CDR1 SGHNT, CDR2 YYREEE (reference sequence). As DNA, the CDR3 is TGTGCCAGCAGCGCTACGGATAGGGCAGGGCCTGAAGCTTTCTTT. Its protein is CASSATDRAGPEAFF.

The chain uses TRBV6-1 and TRBJ2-7, with D unclear. The length of the CDR3 is 11 residues. Germline V gene sequence: CDR1 MNHNS, CDR2 SASEGT. V was cut by 2 bases and J by 9 bases, with 8 bases left in between. The CDR3, as DNA: TGTGCCAGCAGTGAATTTCCCGGGCAGTACTTC. It specifies CASSEFPGQYF.

In this sample, this clone turned up once. The rearrangement links TRBV15 to TRBJ2-3; 8 nucleotides align to TRBD1. The CDR3 extends over 18 amino acids. The germline gives CDR1 LNHNV, CDR2 YYDKDF (reference sequence). After removal of 0 bases from V and 6 bases from J, the junction contained 14 bases not matched to a gene. The CDR3 region has the DNA TGTGCCACCAGCAGAGAAATCGTACGGACAGGGAAGGGGGATACGCAGTATTTT. Protein: CATSREIVRTGKGDTQYF.

V usage is TRBV30 and J usage is TRBJ1-1; TRBD1 is a possible D gene (6 bases). Trimming removed 0 bases at V and 4 bases at J, with 12 bases between. The CDR3 has 14 amino acids. Per germline, CDR1 GTSNPN and CDR2 SVGIG (reference sequence). CDR3: CAWSVLRQVTEAFF. Written as DNA, the CDR3 is TGTGCCTGGAGTGTATTAAGACAGGTCACTGAAGCTTTCTTT.

The gene calls are TRBV11-2 and TRBJ1-2, with D possibly being TRBD1 (5 bases). The germline CDR1 and CDR2 sequences are SGHAT and FQNNGV. The germline V and J ends were trimmed by 5 bases and 4 bases, with 14 bases remaining between them. This CDR3 comprises 14 residues. The CDR3 reads CASSPGGGGYGYTF. CDR3 DNA: TGTGCCAGCAGCCCAGGCGGGGGGGGCTATGGCTACACCTTC.

The V and J genes are TRBV4-1 and TRBJ1-2, with 7 bases identical to TRBD1. The germline V gene has CDR1 MGHRA and CDR2 YSYEKL. The ends lost 3 bases at V and 2 bases at J; junction bases unmatched: 9. The CDR3 covers 16 residues. CDR3 region: CASSQLHSTGNYGYTF. Here the CDR3 DNA reads TGCGCCAGCAGCCAGCTTCATTCGACAGGGAACTATGGCTACACCTTC.

The V gene is TRBV20-1, the J gene TRBJ2-2; TRBD1 agrees at 10 bases. With V trimmed by 3 bases and J by 3 bases, 7 bases remained unmatched. The CDR3 contains 16 residues. CDR1 and CDR2 (germline): DFQATT, SNEGSKA (reference sequence). CDR3 nucleotide sequence: TGCAGTGCTAGTGGGGCGGGACAGGGGCACACCGGGGAGCTGTTTTTT. Protein: CSASGAGQGHTGELFF.

This chain uses TRBV28 with TRBJ1-6, with D tentatively TRBD1 (6 bases). Germline-derived CDR1 and CDR2 are MDHEN and SYDVKM. V lost 7 bases to trimming and J lost 7 bases, with 20 bases between them. The CDR3 sequence is 16 residues long. CDR3 nucleotides: TGTGCCAGCAACCCCTCAGGGGAAGGGATGAATTCACCCCTCCACTTT. Its protein is CASNPSGEGMNSPLHF.

There are a few counts of this clone. This chain connects TRBV2 to TRBJ1-2, with D possibly matching TRBD1 (5 bases). Trimming cost V 3 bases and J 7 bases, with 15 bases left between them. The CDR3 is 14 residues long. Per the germline V gene, CDR1 is SNHLY and CDR2 is FYNNEI. CDR3 in amino acids: CASSEMGPNLGYTF. The CDR3 nucleotides are TGTGCCAGCAGTGAGATGGGGCCAAATCTTGGCTACACCTTC.

J is TRBJ2-5 and V is TRBV4-1; D possibly corresponds to TRBD1 (6 bases). Between the trimmed V and J ends, which lost 2 bases and 5 bases, there was a span of 18 bases. The CDR3 consists of 16 residues. CDR1 and CDR2 (germline): MGHRA, YSYEKL. CDR3 protein: CASSQTSGVIRETQYF. Here the CDR3 DNA reads TGCGCCAGCAGCCAAACCTCAGGGGTTATTCGGGAGACCCAGTACTTC.

The V call is TRBV9, the J call TRBJ2-1; 13 nucleotides match TRBD2. This CDR3 is built from 19 residues. The V gene end was trimmed by 3 bases and the J gene end by 6 bases; junction bases not matched to a gene: 15. The V gene's germline CDR1 is SGDLS and CDR2 YYNGEE. CDR3: CASSGGTSGNALEINEQFF. CDR3 bases: TGTGCCAGCAGCGGCGGGACTAGCGGGAACGCCTTAGAAATCAATGAGCAGTTCTTC.

The chain links TRBV4-1 to TRBJ1-6, with D perhaps TRBD1 (5 bases). CDR1 is MGHRA, CDR2 YSYEKL, per germline. The V and J ends lost 4 bases and 8 bases respectively, with 18 bases between them. The CDR3 sequence is 16 residues long. CDR3 amino acids: CASSPYAGPKDSPLHF. DNA for the CDR3: TGCGCCAGCAGCCCATATGCGGGACCAAAAGATTCACCCCTCCACTTT.

The chain uses TRBV5-6 and TRBJ2-5; D gene uncertain. The ends were cut back, 0 bases at V and 2 bases at J, with 11 bases in the middle. The germline CDR1 and CDR2 sequences are SGHDT and YYEEEE. The CDR3 has 15 amino acids. CDR3 amino acids: CASSLAFTGQETQYF. The CDR3 region has the DNA TGTGCCAGCAGCTTGGCCTTCACCGGGCAAGAGACCCAGTACTTC.

The chain joins TRBV28 to TRBJ1-2, with TRBD1 as a possible D gene (6 bases). The V gene lost 6 bases and the J gene lost 1 base, with 24 bases spanning the gap. Germline CDR1 and CDR2: MDHEN and SYDVKM. The CDR3 runs to 18 residues. CDR3 region: CASSRIGEQGRLNYGYTF. The DNA of the CDR3 is TGTGCCAGCAGCCGAATAGGGGAACAGGGTCGGCTTAACTATGGCTACACCTTC.

A few counts support this clone. CDR3 nucleotide sequence: TGTGCCAGCAGATATACCACAGGGGGCCCGAGCTCCTACGAGCAGTACTTC. This encodes CASRYTTGGPSSYEQYF. This rearrangement joins TRBV7-8 to TRBJ2-7; 9 bases agree with TRBD1. Germline CDR1 SGHVS, CDR2 FQNEAQ. The CDR3 totals 17 residues. V lost 6 bases, J lost 0 bases, and 12 bases stayed unmatched.

The J gene is TRBJ1-6, the V gene TRBV6-5; TRBD1 matches at 11 bases. This CDR3 comprises 14 residues. The V gene's germline CDR1 is MNHEY and CDR2 SVGAGI. Germline trimming cut 6 bases from V and 9 bases from J; bases unmatched to any gene: 4. CDR3: CASSQGQGASPLHF. DNA of the CDR3: TGTGCCAGCAGCCAAGGACAGGGGGCTTCACCCCTCCACTTT.

The rearrangement joins TRBV4-1 to TRBJ2-2, with 10 bases identical to TRBD2. Germline V gene lookup returns CDR1 MGHRA and CDR2 YSYEKL. This CDR3 is built from 17 residues. J gave up 6 bases and V 1 base, and 8 bases lay outside the gene matches. CDR3 amino acids: CASSQASGRARAGELFF. The CDR3 coding sequence is TGCGCCAGCAGCCAAGCCAGCGGGAGGGCTAGGGCCGGGGAGCTGTTTTTT.

The chain carries TRBV21-1 and TRBJ1-4; TRBD1, the table's D call, was not compared with the DNA. TRBV21-1 is a pseudogene segment. CDR3 length: 16 residues. In nucleotides, the CDR3 is TGTGCCAGCAGCCCGACAGGAAGAGTGCCCAATGAAAAACTGTTTTTT. Translated: CASSPTGRVPNEKLFF.